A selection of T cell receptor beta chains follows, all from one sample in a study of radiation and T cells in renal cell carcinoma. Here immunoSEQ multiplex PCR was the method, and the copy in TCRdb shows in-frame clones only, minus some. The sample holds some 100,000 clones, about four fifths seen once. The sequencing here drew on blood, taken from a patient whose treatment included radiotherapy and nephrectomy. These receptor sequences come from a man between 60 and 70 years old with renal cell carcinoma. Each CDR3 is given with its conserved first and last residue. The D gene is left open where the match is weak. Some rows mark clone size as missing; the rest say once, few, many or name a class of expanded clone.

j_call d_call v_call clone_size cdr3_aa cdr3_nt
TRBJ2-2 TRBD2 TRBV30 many CAWRAGLASNTGELFF TGTGCCTGGAGAGCGGGACTAGCCTCGAACACCGGGGAGCTGTTTTTT
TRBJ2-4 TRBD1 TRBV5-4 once CASSFISGTGSKNIQYF TGTGCCAGCAGCTTCATTTCCGGGACAGGGTCCAAAAACATTCAGTACTTC
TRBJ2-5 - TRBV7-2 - CASSSNGQGMETQYF TGTGCCAGCAGCTCTAATGGTCAGGGGATGGAGACCCAGTACTTC
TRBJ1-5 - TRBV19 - CASSIAKNQPQHF TGTGCCAGTAGTATTGCTAAAAATCAGCCCCAGCATTTT
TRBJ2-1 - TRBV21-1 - CASSTPTGTGCINEQFF TGTGCCAGCAGCACCCCGACCGGGACAGGGTGTATCAATGAGCAGTTCTTC
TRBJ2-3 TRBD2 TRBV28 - CASLPGLAGDTQYF TGTGCCAGCCTACCGGGACTAGCTGGAGATACGCAGTATTTT
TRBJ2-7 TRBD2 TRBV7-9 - CASSYDGLAGVYEQYF TGTGCCAGCAGCTACGATGGACTAGCGGGCGTCTACGAGCAGTACTTC
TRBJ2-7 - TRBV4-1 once CASSQVGTRGAGGHRPDEQYF TGCGCCAGCAGCCAAGTAGGAACGCGGGGGGCAGGGGGCCATCGACCGGACGAGCAGTACTTC
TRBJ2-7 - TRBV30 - CAWETPGSDPYEQYF TGTGCCTGGGAAACTCCAGGGTCGGATCCCTACGAGCAGTACTTC
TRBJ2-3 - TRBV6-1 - CASSVRYDTQYF TGTGCCAGCAGTGTACGTTACGATACGCAGTATTTT
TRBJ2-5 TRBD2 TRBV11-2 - CASSQGPGGVEETQYF TGTGCCAGCAGCCAGGGCCCTGGGGGGGTTGAAGAGACCCAGTACTTC